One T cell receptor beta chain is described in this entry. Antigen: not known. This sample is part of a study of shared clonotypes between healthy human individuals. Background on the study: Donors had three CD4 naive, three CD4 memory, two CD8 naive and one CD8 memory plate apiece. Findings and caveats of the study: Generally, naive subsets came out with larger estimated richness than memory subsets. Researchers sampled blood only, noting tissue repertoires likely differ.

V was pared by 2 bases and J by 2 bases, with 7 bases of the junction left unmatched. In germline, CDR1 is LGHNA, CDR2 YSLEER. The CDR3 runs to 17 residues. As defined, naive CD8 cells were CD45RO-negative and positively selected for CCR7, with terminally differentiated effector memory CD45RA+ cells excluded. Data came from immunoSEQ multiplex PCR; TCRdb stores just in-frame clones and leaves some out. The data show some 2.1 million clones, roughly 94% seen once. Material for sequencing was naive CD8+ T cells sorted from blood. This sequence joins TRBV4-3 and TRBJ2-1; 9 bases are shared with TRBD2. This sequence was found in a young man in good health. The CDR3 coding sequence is TGCGCCAGCAGCCAATTTAGCGGGAGCCCTACCTACAATGAGCAGTTCTTC. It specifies CASSQFSGSPTYNEQFF.